The clone carrying this T cell receptor beta chain showed up many times. Its cognate antigen is unknown. Patients sequenced had flow cytometry evidence of CD8+CD57+ cell expansion. This CDR3 region has 15 residues. Germline lookup yields CDR1 LGHNA and CDR2 YNFKEQ. Trimming cost V 1 base and J 4 bases, with 11 bases left between them. This specimen belongs to a study of CD8+CD57+ T cells in acquired aplastic anemia. Study background: DNA recovered from sorted CD4+ and CD8+ cells had a mean of approximately 3.2 ug. Study-wide results and caveats: Overlapping CD8+ CDR3 repertoires of patients and controls contained some 27 shared sequences.

Using genomic DNA as the template, TCR beta VDJ and CDR3 profiling was carried out. TCRdb used MiXCR to reprocess the reads, holding one entry per CDR3 protein. The sample lists around 290,000 distinct CDR3 sequences; about three fifths were seen once. The chain recombines TRBV4-2 with TRBJ1-5; tentatively, D is TRBD1 (5 bases). This TCR was sampled from a human donor with aplastic anemia. Sequencing used sorted CD4+, CD8+, or CD8+CD57+ T cells (not recorded which) from PBMCs. The CDR3 loop reads CASSQVGAGNQPQHF. As DNA, the CDR3 is TGTGCCAGCAGCCAAGTTGGGGCAGGGAATCAGCCCCAGCATTTT.